The 30 T cell receptor beta chains listed next were all sequenced from one sample in a study of blood T cell repertoires in COVID-19. TCRdb's table, derived via immunoSEQ multiplex PCR, lists solely in-frame clones and lacks some. The data contain about 52,000 clones, approximately 91% of them singletons. The source material was peripheral blood. The source of these receptors is a man aged 50-60 years with active COVID-19.

The J gene is TRBJ1-4, the V gene TRBV5-1; TRBD1 agrees at 7 bases. CDR1 SGHRS and CDR2 YFSETQ come from the germline V gene. The CDR3 extends over 14 amino acids. V lost 3 bases, J lost 7 bases, and 6 bases stayed unmatched. The CDR3 sequence is CASSSGQRFEKLFF. The CDR3 DNA reads TGCGCCAGCAGCTCGGGACAGCGGTTTGAAAAACTGTTTTTT.

The rearrangement joins TRBV28 to TRBJ1-1; TRBD1 matches 12 bases. V shed 5 bases and J 11 bases; nucleotides not matched to a gene: 12. The germline CDR1 and CDR2 sequences are MDHEN and SYDVKM. The CDR3 runs 15 residues. CDR3 sequence reads: CASSQNSGTGGLAFF. The CDR3 DNA sequence: TGTGCCAGCAGTCAGAACTCCGGGACAGGGGGCTTGGCTTTCTTT.

V usage is TRBV29-1 and J usage is TRBJ1-2; 8 positions match TRBD1. CDR3 size: 14 residues. The J segment lost 7 bases and the V segment lost 4 bases, leaving 11 bases of the junction unmatched. CDR1 is SQVTM, CDR2 ANQGSEA, per germline. The CDR3 sequence is CSVGGQESFGGYTF. CDR3 DNA sequence: TGCAGCGTTGGGGGACAGGAATCCTTTGGTGGCTACACCTTC.

The J gene is TRBJ2-7, the V gene TRBV11-2, with TRBD1 matching over 7 bases. The junction had 6 bases not matched to a gene; V was cut back by 4 bases and J by 6 bases. Germline CDR1 is SGHAT and CDR2 is FQNNGV. The CDR3 is 13 amino acids. The CDR3 here is CASSSNRGGEQYF. Written as DNA, the CDR3 is TGTGCCAGCAGCTCCAACAGGGGCGGCGAGCAGTACTTC.

The chain has TRBV10-1 and TRBJ1-6; D remains ambiguous. The V and J ends lost 11 bases and 6 bases respectively, with 20 bases between them. The CDR3 is made up of 15 amino acids. Germline CDR1 is WNHNN and CDR2 is SYGVQD (reference sequence). The CDR3: CADPTDGETNSPLHF. CDR3 bases: TGCGCCGACCCCACCGACGGGGAAACTAATTCACCCCTCCACTTT.

The rearrangement joins TRBV6-5 to TRBJ2-1; 13 bases agree with TRBD2. V dropped 8 bases and J dropped 5; count of bases not matched to a gene: 6. The CDR3 length is 15 residues. CDR1 MNHEY and CDR2 SVGAGI come from the germline V gene. The CDR3 DNA sequence: TGTGCCAGCGGAACTAGCGGGGGGGCACACAATGAGCAGTTCTTC. Protein: CASGTSGGAHNEQFF.

The chain couples TRBV6-5 to TRBJ2-7, with TRBD1 as a possible D gene (5 bases). The CDR3 sequence is 14 residues long. The V gene's germline CDR1 is MNHEY and CDR2 SVGAGI. Deletions cut 5 bases from V and 6 bases from J, with 17 bases between. The DNA for the CDR3 is TGTGCCAGCAGTAGCATACTTGGGGCTCGCGAGCAGTACTTC. Protein sequence: CASSSILGAREQYF.

The chain carries TRBV29-1 and TRBJ1-1; 8 bases are shared with TRBD1. V lost 6 bases, J lost 5 bases, and 11 bases stayed unmatched. There are 14 residues in the CDR3. Germline assignment: CDR1 SQVTM and CDR2 ANQGSEA. The CDR3 DNA follows: TGCAGCGTGACTTCCGGGACAGGAAATACTGAAGCTTTCTTT. Its translation: CSVTSGTGNTEAFF.

This chain joins TRBV12-1 and TRBJ1-2; the table assigns TRBD1, which was not confirmed against the DNA. TRBV12-1 is termed a pseudogene. The CDR3 runs 14 residues. The CDR3 spells CASSRAGQNYGYTF. CDR3 DNA sequence: TGTGCCAGCAGCAGGGCGGGACAGAACTATGGCTACACCTTC.

J is TRBJ2-7 and V is TRBV27, with 12 bases identical to TRBD2. The CDR3 is made up of 17 amino acids. Germline CDR1 MNHEY, CDR2 SMNVEV (reference sequence). With V trimmed by 1 base and J by 0 bases, 4 bases remained unmatched. The DNA of the CDR3 is TGTGCCAGCAGTTTATGGGCTAGCGGGAGGGTCTCCTACGAGCAGTACTTC. Its translation: CASSLWASGRVSYEQYF.

The V gene is TRBV5-6, the J gene TRBJ1-4; 10 positions agree with TRBD1. The germline V gene has CDR1 SGHDT and CDR2 YYEEEE. J was trimmed by 6 bases and V by 0 bases; bases with no gene match: 8. CDR3 size: 17 residues. In nucleotides, the CDR3 is TGTGCCAGCAGCTTGGAGAGACAGGGGGCCGGGGATGAAAAACTGTTTTTT. It encodes CASSLERQGAGDEKLFF.

The chain links TRBV18 to TRBJ1-5, with a possible D match to TRBD1 (5 bases). This CDR3 is 16 amino acids long. The V end was cut by 0 bases, the J end by 4 bases, with 13 bases between. In germline, CDR1 is KGHSH, CDR2 LQKENI. The CDR3 loop reads CASSPPGQGGNQPQHF. CDR3 DNA: TGTGCCAGCTCACCACCAGGTCAGGGAGGGAATCAGCCCCAGCATTTT.

The V call is TRBV5-8, the J call TRBJ1-1; possibly TRBD1 for D (6 bases). CDR1 is SGHTS and CDR2 is YDEGEE in the germline V gene. This CDR3 is 16 amino acids long. V was cut by 4 bases and J by 2 bases, with 18 bases left in between. Here the CDR3 reads CASSGGVRTVNTEAFF. As DNA, the CDR3 is TGTGCCAGCAGCGGGGGCGTCAGGACGGTAAACACTGAAGCTTTCTTT.

The CDR3 loop is CASSYSYRANSPLHF. For the CDR3, the DNA is TGTGCCAGCAGTTACTCGTACAGGGCCAATTCACCCCTCCACTTT. The V call is TRBV6-2 or TRBV6-3, the J call TRBJ1-6; perhaps TRBD1 as D (6 bases). The V end lost 0 bases, the J end lost 7 bases, and 10 bases lay between the germline ends. Germline-derived CDR1 and CDR2 are MNHEY and SVGEGT. This CDR3 has 15 amino acids.

CDR3 sequence reads: CASSETRGRAEQYF. CDR3 DNA sequence: TGTGCCAGCTCAGAGACTAGGGGGAGGGCCGAGCAGTACTTC. This rearrangement joins TRBV18 to TRBJ2-7; weak D call: TRBD2 (7 bases). Germline V gene lookup returns CDR1 KGHSH and CDR2 LQKENI. The CDR3 length is 14 residues. Trimming took off 5 bases at V and 6 bases at J, with 17 bases between the two ends.

The chain couples TRBV9 to TRBJ1-3, with D maybe TRBD1 (5 bases). Germline V lookup: CDR1 SGDLS, CDR2 YYNGEE. The CDR3 has 14 amino acids. Trimming pared 0 bases from V and 8 bases from J, leaving 12 bases between. CDR3 nucleotide sequence: TGTGCCAGCAGCGTAGGGGGCTCGGTGGACACCATATATTTT. Protein: CASSVGGSVDTIYF.

V usage is TRBV10-1 and J usage is TRBJ2-2; D may be TRBD2 (5 bases). V lost 3 bases, J lost 2 bases, and 13 bases lay in between. Germline V CDR1 and CDR2: WNHNN, SYGVQD (reference sequence). This CDR3 is built from 16 residues. The CDR3 DNA is TGCGCCAGCAGTGATCGGGTGTCGGGAAACACCGGGGAGCTGTTTTTT. It translates to CASSDRVSGNTGELFF.

The rearrangement joins TRBV5-1 to TRBJ2-3; possible D gene TRBD1, 6 bases. Trimming shortened V by 3 bases and J by 0 bases, and 11 bases separated the two germline ends. The CDR3 has 15 amino acids. The V gene's germline CDR1 is SGHRS and CDR2 YFSETQ. CDR3: CASSYMDRSTDTQYF. CDR3 in DNA: TGCGCCAGCAGCTATATGGACAGAAGCACAGATACGCAGTATTTT.

This chain connects TRBV5-4 to TRBJ2-3; 7 bases align to TRBD1. Germline V gene data show CDR1 as SGHNT and CDR2 as YYREEE (reference sequence). With 4 bases clipped from V and 3 bases from J, the junction kept 11 bases outside the gene matches. The CDR3 sequence is 16 residues long. CDR3 sequence: CASSRQQGLGTDTQYF. The DNA for the CDR3 is TGTGCCAGCAGCCGTCAACAGGGGTTAGGAACAGATACGCAGTATTTT.

This sequence joins TRBV27 and TRBJ1-1, with no clear D. The V end lost 0 bases, the J end lost 3 bases, and 5 bases lay between the germline ends. CDR1 is MNHEY and CDR2 is SMNVEV in the germline V gene (reference sequence). The CDR3 runs to 13 residues. This CDR3 reads CASSLSYYTEAFF. In nucleotides, the CDR3 is TGTGCCAGCAGTTTATCGTATTACACTGAAGCTTTCTTT.

The V call is TRBV7-6, the J call TRBJ1-4; D might be TRBD1 (5 bases). The CDR3 extends over 19 amino acids. Germline V lookup: CDR1 SGHVS, CDR2 FNYEAQ. V was shortened by 5 bases and J by 7 bases, with 29 bases between the two germline ends. The CDR3 sequence is CASSLRVGGVRIEGEKLFF. The CDR3 nucleotides are TGTGCCAGCAGCCTAAGGGTTGGGGGGGTTCGGATCGAGGGTGAAAAACTGTTTTTT.

V is TRBV18 and J is TRBJ2-7; D remains unclear. This CDR3 contains 12 residues. The ends were cut back, 5 bases at V and 2 bases at J, with 7 bases in the middle. Germline CDR1 KGHSH, CDR2 LQKENI. The CDR3 loop reads CASSSLPYEQYF. The CDR3 coding sequence is TGTGCCAGCTCATCTCTCCCCTACGAGCAGTACTTC.

This rearrangement joins TRBV2 to TRBJ1-1; D is perhaps TRBD1 (6 bases). Trimming shortened V by 3 bases and J by 4 bases, and 9 bases separated the two germline ends. CDR1 is SNHLY and CDR2 is FYNNEI in the germline V gene. This CDR3 region has 13 residues. The CDR3 DNA follows: TGTGCCAGCAGTGACAGGGGCATCACTGAAGCTTTCTTT. This translates into CASSDRGITEAFF.

This clone was picked up a small number of times. This chain connects TRBV12-3 or TRBV12-4 to TRBJ2-3; no firm D call. V dropped 4 bases and J dropped 3 bases, with 5 bases sitting between them. This CDR3 contains 12 residues. Here the CDR3 DNA reads TGTGCCAGCAGTTCAACAACAGATACGCAGTATTTT. Residues: CASSSTTDTQYF.

The CDR3 region has the DNA TGTGCCAGCTCACCACCGGGCTCGGAGACCCAGTACTTC. Protein sequence: CASSPPGSETQYF. The V and J genes are TRBV18 and TRBJ2-5; D not certain. V lost 0 bases to trimming and J lost 5 bases, with 7 bases between them. CDR1 is KGHSH, CDR2 LQKENI, per germline. This CDR3 comprises 13 residues.

The chain uses TRBV28 and TRBJ2-1; 9 bases match TRBD2. Germline-derived CDR1 and CDR2 are MDHEN and SYDVKM. CDR3 length equals 18 residues. The V gene end was trimmed by 6 bases and the J gene end by 0 bases; junction bases not matched to a gene: 12. CDR3 nucleotide sequence: TGTGCCAGCAGCCCCCCCGGCGGGAGGGCTAGCTCCTACAATGAGCAGTTCTTC. The encoded protein is CASSPPGGRASSYNEQFF. The whole variable domain, remainder taken from reference TRBV28 and TRBJ2-1, is DVKVTQSSRYLVKRTGEKVFLECVQDMDHENMFWYRQDPGLGLRLIYFSYDVKMKEKGDIPEGYSVSREKKERFSLILESASTNQTSMYLCASSPPGGRASSYNEQFFGPGTRLTVL.

The chain is built from TRBV6-5 and TRBJ2-5, with 7 bases fitting TRBD1. This CDR3 spans 13 amino acids. V was clipped by 4 bases and J by 2 bases; unmatched bases: 1. The V gene's germline CDR1 is MNHEY and CDR2 SVGAGI. The CDR3 is CASSSRGQETQYF. The CDR3 DNA is TGTGCCAGCAGTTCCAGGGGGCAAGAGACCCAGTACTTC.

This sequence joins TRBV5-4 and TRBJ1-2, with no clear D. Germline loops: CDR1 SGHNT, CDR2 YYREEE (reference sequence). V was cut by 0 bases and J by 4 bases, with 4 bases left in between. The CDR3 runs 12 residues. The CDR3 spells CASSLDSYGYTF. In DNA form, the CDR3 reads TGTGCCAGCAGCTTGGACAGCTATGGCTACACCTTC.

V usage is TRBV5-4 and J usage is TRBJ2-1; the match to TRBD1 covers 7 bases. Germline V gene data show CDR1 as SGHNT and CDR2 as YYREEE (reference sequence). The J segment lost 5 bases and the V segment lost 0 bases, leaving 5 bases of the junction unmatched. This CDR3 is 15 amino acids long. CDR3 residues: CASSLVGQRNNEQFF. Written as DNA, the CDR3 is TGTGCCAGCAGCTTGGTGGGACAGAGAAACAATGAGCAGTTCTTC.

This chain connects TRBV7-6 to TRBJ1-5; possible D gene TRBD1, 5 bases. V gave up 1 base and J gave up 4 bases, with 14 bases separating them. The CDR3 is made up of 16 amino acids. Germline CDR1 SGHVS, CDR2 FNYEAQ. CDR3 in DNA: TGTGCCAGCAGCTTAGGTTCTGGGGCGAGTAATCAGCCCCAGCATTTT. It codes for CASSLGSGASNQPQHF.